One T cell receptor (beta chain) is described in this entry. The Seattle patients joined while their infection was active and were tracked longitudinally afterward. Authors' methods: How many nucleated cells were present was estimated from reference gene primer amplification. Sequencing used immunoSEQ multiplex PCR; TCRdb keeps in-frame clones, though not all of them. V and J calls and clone size are as listed in that table; D and trimming were resolved from the DNA. Here the sample spans 230,000 or so clones, roughly 81% being singletons. These data come from a study of blood T cell repertoires in COVID-19. About the study: The United States, Italy and Spain supplied acute and convalescent COVID-19 samples.

V lost 2 bases to trimming and J lost 5 bases, with 11 bases between them. Germline V lookup: CDR1 MGHRA, CDR2 YSYEKL. This CDR3 comprises 14 residues. The chain recombines TRBV4-1 with TRBJ2-3; a weak D match, TRBD2 (5 bases). The sequenced material came from peripheral blood. The source is a woman aged 80 or older with COVID-19, enrolled during active disease. Written as DNA, the CDR3 is TGCGCCAGCAGCCAACCCCTCGGGGAAGATACGCAGTATTTT. Its protein is CASSQPLGEDTQYF.